A single sample is the source of the 12 T cell receptor beta chains below, sequenced in a study of Ad26.COV2.S vaccination and SARS-CoV-2 variants. Clones were read by immunoSEQ multiplex PCR, and TCRdb kept only the in-frame ones, dropping some. The sample has roughly 350,000 clones, 86% seen once. Stated treatment: 15 to 20 received Ad26.COV2.S at low or high dose, single or two shots; about 5 received placebo; per-sample allocation not given. It was on day 63 after the first vaccine or placebo injection that samples were taken. The sample consisted of peripheral blood, taken in a trial of Ad26.COV2.S vaccine versus placebo. These TCRs come from a person aged 18-60 years who received the Ad26.COV2.S COVID-19 vaccine or a placebo.

This rearrangement joins TRBV7-9 to TRBJ1-1; the D is unclear. V lost 5 bases, J lost 4 bases, and 11 bases lay in between. The CDR3 extends over 13 amino acids. Germline loops: CDR1 SEHNR, CDR2 FQNEAQ (reference sequence). The CDR3 region is CASSHGPVTEAFF. In DNA form, the CDR3 reads TGTGCCAGCAGCCATGGACCGGTCACTGAAGCTTTCTTT.

The chain recombines TRBV28 with TRBJ2-6; D gene uncertain. V was clipped by 10 bases and J by 0 bases, with 10 bases between them. There are 14 residues in the CDR3. CDR1 MDHEN and CDR2 SYDVKM come from the germline V gene. The CDR3 region has the DNA TGTGCCACCGTTCTTTCCTCTGGGGCCAACGTCCTGACTTTC. Protein: CATVLSSGANVLTF. Full variable domain (rest looked up from reference TRBV28 and TRBJ2-6): DVKVTQSSRYLVKRTGEKVFLECVQDMDHENMFWYRQDPGLGLRLIYFSYDVKMKEKGDIPEGYSVSREKKERFSLILESASTNQTSMYLCATVLSSGANVLTFGAGSRLTVL.

This rearrangement joins TRBV28 to TRBJ1-3; D unclear. Per germline, CDR1 MDHEN and CDR2 SYDVKM. V dropped 1 base and J dropped 2 bases, with 6 bases sitting between them. The CDR3 extends over 14 amino acids. The CDR3 bases are TGTGCCAGCAGTTTATTGTCAGCTGGAAACACCATATATTTT. This codes for CASSLLSAGNTIYF. Full variable domain (rest looked up from reference TRBV28 and TRBJ1-3): DVKVTQSSRYLVKRTGEKVFLECVQDMDHENMFWYRQDPGLGLRLIYFSYDVKMKEKGDIPEGYSVSREKKERFSLILESASTNQTSMYLCASSLLSAGNTIYFGEGSWLTVV.

The rearrangement links TRBV24-1 to TRBJ2-3, with unresolved D. The CDR3 has 13 residues. CDR1 is KGHDR, CDR2 SFDVKD, per germline. Trimming took 3 bases from V and 6 from J, leaving 9 bases between them. As DNA, the CDR3 is TGTGCCACCAGTGATGCGGCGTCGGATACGCAGTATTTT. It encodes CATSDAASDTQYF.

The rearrangement joins TRBV27 to TRBJ2-5; 7 bases agree with TRBD2. The CDR3 covers 15 residues. Germline V lookup: CDR1 MNHEY, CDR2 SMNVEV (reference sequence). The V and J ends lost 5 bases and 1 base, in that order; junction bases with no gene match: 7. The CDR3 loop is CASSLMSGAQETQYF. The CDR3 DNA follows: TGTGCCAGCAGTCTGATGAGCGGGGCCCAAGAGACCCAGTACTTC.

The rearrangement links TRBV28 to TRBJ1-3; no clear D. The CDR3 runs to 13 residues. V lost 5 bases and J 5 bases, leaving 10 bases between the germline ends. Germline loops: CDR1 MDHEN, CDR2 SYDVKM. The CDR3 bases are TGTGCCAGCAGTAGGAGCAATCGAAACACCATATATTTT. It encodes CASSRSNRNTIYF.

This clone showed up just a few times. The V gene is TRBV4-2, the J gene TRBJ1-6; D gene uncertain. V was trimmed by 0 bases and J by 6 bases, leaving 3 bases between them. Germline-derived CDR1 and CDR2 are LGHNA and YNFKEQ. This CDR3 has 13 residues. The CDR3, as DNA: TGTGCCAGCAGCCAAGATAGTAATTCACCCCTCCACTTT. Protein: CASSQDSNSPLHF.

This clone has a count of ten or more. V is TRBV2 and J is TRBJ1-5, with D uncertain. CDR1 and CDR2 from the germline V gene are SNHLY and FYNNEI. V was pared by 2 bases and J by 2 bases, with 4 bases between. This CDR3 has 13 residues. CDR3 sequence: CASSERGNQPQHF. CDR3 sequence (DNA): TGTGCCAGCAGTGAAAGGGGCAATCAGCCCCAGCATTTT.

The chain has TRBV19 and TRBJ2-1, with 7 bases fitting TRBD2. The CDR3 length is 15 residues. The germline CDR1 and CDR2 sequences are LNHDA and SQIVND (reference sequence). V lost 5 bases to trimming and J lost 1 base; unmatched junction nucleotides: 5. CDR3 sequence (DNA): TGTGCCAGTAGTGTGGGAGGGCCATCCTACAATGAGCAGTTCTTC. Translating it yields CASSVGGPSYNEQFF. Filled out from reference TRBV19 and TRBJ2-1, the complete variable domain reads DGGITQSPKYLFRKEGQNVTLSCEQNLNHDAMYWYRQDPGQGLRLIYYSQIVNDFQKGDIAEGYSVSREKKESFPLTVTSAQKNPTAFYLCASSVGGPSYNEQFFGPGTRLTVL.

J is TRBJ1-2 and V is TRBV30; 7 nucleotides match TRBD1. Germline assignment: CDR1 GTSNPN and CDR2 SVGIG (reference sequence). The CDR3 is 12 amino acids. V lost 4 bases, J lost 7 bases, and 6 bases stayed unmatched. The CDR3 region has the DNA TGTGCCTGGACTCGACAGGGACCTGGCTACACCTTC. As protein: CAWTRQGPGYTF.

This chain uses TRBV4-1 with TRBJ1-4; no definite D call. The CDR3 length is 15 residues. Germline loops: CDR1 MGHRA, CDR2 YSYEKL. Trimming left V 5 bases short and J 4 bases short, with 14 bases between. The CDR3 bases are TGCGCCAGCAGCGTACGACAAACCGTTAATGAAAAACTGTTTTTT. This sequence encodes CASSVRQTVNEKLFF.

V gene TRBV11-2 combines with J gene TRBJ2-3; maybe TRBD1 (6 bases). Per germline, CDR1 SGHAT and CDR2 FQNNGV. The CDR3 loop spans 15 amino acids. Between the trimmed V and J ends, which lost 6 bases and 0 bases, there was a span of 13 bases. The CDR3 loop is CASSYPQGSTDTQYF. DNA for the CDR3: TGTGCCAGCAGTTACCCCCAGGGGAGCACAGATACGCAGTATTTT.